The 12 T cell receptor beta chains reported below all come from one sample, sequenced in a study of cytomegalovirus exposure and HLA in healthy donors. The PCR had 60 Vbeta and 13 Jbeta primers. Method: immunoSEQ multiplex PCR; TCRdb's copy keeps in-frame clones and lacks some. The repertoire holds about 140,000 clones, with 75% to 80% as singletons. Input material: PBMCs. All receptors come from a female donor in good health and CMV-seronegative.

The chain uses TRBV7-3 and TRBJ2-3, with D possibly matching TRBD1 (5 bases). Trimming shortened V by 6 bases and J by 0 bases, and 13 bases separated the two germline ends. Germline-derived CDR1 and CDR2 are SGHTA and FQGTGA. The CDR3 is made up of 15 amino acids. The CDR3 sequence is CASSMAGPSTDTQYF. CDR3 coding DNA: TGTGCCAGCAGTATGGCAGGGCCGAGCACAGATACGCAGTATTTT.

The chain employs TRBV6-5 and TRBJ1-2, with D uncertain. The V and J ends lost 6 bases and 8 bases respectively, with 19 bases between them. Germline V lookup: CDR1 MNHEY, CDR2 SVGAGI. The CDR3 has 14 amino acids. CDR3 sequence reads: CASRYETTRGGYTF. CDR3 coding DNA: TGTGCCAGCAGATACGAGACCACACGGGGAGGCTACACCTTC.

The chain recombines TRBV27 with TRBJ2-7; 12 bases map to TRBD2. V dropped 4 bases and J dropped 2; count of bases not matched to a gene: 6. CDR3 length: 16 residues. The germline V gene has CDR1 MNHEY and CDR2 SMNVEV (reference sequence). The CDR3 DNA follows: TGTGCCAGCAGTTCCCCTTCTAGCGGGAGGGCCTACGAGCAGTACTTC. It encodes CASSSPSSGRAYEQYF.

This clone came up a few times. V is TRBV27 and J is TRBJ2-2; 10 bases match TRBD2. V lost 4 bases to trimming and J lost 5 bases; unmatched junction nucleotides: 7. Germline V gene data show CDR1 as MNHEY and CDR2 as SMNVEV (reference sequence). CDR3 length: 16 residues. CDR3 sequence (DNA): TGTGCCAGCAGTTCACTAGCGGGACGGTTAACCGGGGAGCTGTTTTTT. This gives the protein CASSSLAGRLTGELFF.

The chain joins TRBV30 to TRBJ1-2, with D perhaps matching TRBD1 (5 bases). There are 16 residues in the CDR3. Per the germline V gene, CDR1 is GTSNPN and CDR2 is SVGIG (reference sequence). Trimming removed 3 bases from V and 2 bases from J, with 19 bases in between. In nucleotides, the CDR3 is TGTGCCTGGAGCCTGACCCAGGGCAGGAGAAACTATGGCTACACCTTC. It specifies CAWSLTQGRRNYGYTF.

The chain employs TRBV28 and TRBJ2-1; 7 bases fit TRBD2. This CDR3 has 12 residues. Trimming at V came to 6 bases and at J to 13 bases, leaving 9 bases not matched to a gene. Germline CDR1 is MDHEN and CDR2 is SYDVKM. The DNA of the CDR3 is TGTGCCAGCAGGGTCGGGAGGTCAACACAGTTCTTC. Amino acid sequence: CASRVGRSTQFF.

In its sample, this clone was seen once. The J gene is TRBJ2-7, the V gene TRBV9, with 7 bases aligning to TRBD1. Germline trimming cut 4 bases from V and 0 bases from J; bases unmatched to any gene: 7. This CDR3 has 15 amino acids. Germline CDR1 is SGDLS and CDR2 is YYNGEE. DNA of the CDR3: TGTGCCAGCAGCCCCTCCGGGACAGCCTCCTACGAGCAGTACTTC. Its translation is CASSPSGTASYEQYF.

This clone turned up a few times. This chain joins TRBV4-1 and TRBJ1-5; 9 bases agree with TRBD1. The V gene end was trimmed by 3 bases and the J gene end by 4 bases; junction bases not matched to a gene: 7. The CDR3 length is 16 residues. Germline V gene data show CDR1 as MGHRA and CDR2 as YSYEKL. In DNA form, the CDR3 reads TGCGCCAGCAGCCAGTACGGGACAGGGCTAAATCAGCCCCAGCATTTT. Encoded protein: CASSQYGTGLNQPQHF.

This clone was observed a few times. The V call is TRBV28, the J call TRBJ2-7, with TRBD2 identical over 12 bases. The junction had 8 bases not matched to a gene; V was cut back by 3 bases and J by 2 bases. This CDR3 has 17 residues. Germline values: CDR1 MDHEN, CDR2 SYDVKM. The CDR3, as DNA: TGTGCCAGCAGTTTTGGCGGGACTAGCGGGCGTACCTACGAGCAGTACTTC. Translation gives CASSFGGTSGRTYEQYF. The full variable domain, completed using reference TRBV28 and TRBJ2-7, is DVKVTQSSRYLVKRTGEKVFLECVQDMDHENMFWYRQDPGLGLRLIYFSYDVKMKEKGDIPEGYSVSREKKERFSLILESASTNQTSMYLCASSFGGTSGRTYEQYFGPGTRLTVT.

This clone has a single count. CDR3 DNA sequence: TGTGCCAGCAGTACAGGGAATCAGCCCCAGCATTTT. Amino acids: CASSTGNQPQHF. The genes are TRBV28 and TRBJ1-5, with D possibly TRBD1 on 6 matching bases. Trimming stripped 5 bases from V and 4 bases from J, with 6 bases between. CDR3 length: 12 amino acids. Per the germline V gene, CDR1 is MDHEN and CDR2 is SYDVKM.

The chain's CDR3 is CASSQAGGGRSEEKLFF. DNA of the CDR3: TGCGCCAGCAGCCAAGCAGGGGGTGGGAGGTCGGAAGAAAAACTGTTTTTT. J is TRBJ1-4 and V is TRBV4-1; TRBD1 agrees at 7 bases. Per germline, CDR1 MGHRA and CDR2 YSYEKL. The junction had 13 bases not matched to a gene; V was cut back by 1 base and J by 8 bases. The CDR3 consists of 17 residues.

This chain joins TRBV11-2 and TRBJ1-2, with a possible D match to TRBD1 (5 bases). The V and J ends lost 1 base and 0 bases respectively, with 12 bases between them. The length of the CDR3 is 16 residues. Germline assignment: CDR1 SGHAT and CDR2 FQNNGV. The CDR3 sequence: CASSLVGTGANYGYTF. CDR3 in DNA: TGTGCCAGCAGCTTAGTTGGTACAGGAGCTAACTATGGCTACACCTTC. The variable domain in full, completed from reference TRBV11-2 and TRBJ1-2, reads EAGVAQSPRYKIIEKRQSVAFWCNPISGHATLYWYQQILGQGPKLLIQFQNNGVVDDSQLPKDRFSAERLKGVDSTLKIQPAKLEDSAVYLCASSLVGTGANYGYTFGSGTRLTVV.